This T cell receptor (beta chain) was identified during a study of cytomegalovirus exposure and HLA in healthy donors. The junction had 10 bases not matched to a gene; V was cut back by 8 bases and J by 3 bases. From germline, CDR1 is LNHDA and CDR2 SQIVND (reference sequence). This CDR3 contains 16 residues. Both 60 Vbeta primers and 13 Jbeta primers went into the PCR. Only in-frame clones appear in the TCRdb table, and some are missing; sequencing was by immunoSEQ multiplex PCR. The data show 100,000 to 150,000 clones, with approximately 77% seen just once and approximately 0.94% held by the top ten.

The receptor was isolated from a woman in her sixties or seventies in good health and CMV-seronegative. Source material: PBMCs. The chain has TRBV19 and TRBJ2-7; 13 bases map to TRBD2. Here the CDR3 reads CASQLGTSGNFYEQYF. The CDR3 region has the DNA TGTGCCAGTCAACTAGGGACTAGCGGGAACTTCTACGAGCAGTACTTC.